This T cell receptor (beta chain) stems from a study of shared clonotypes between healthy human individuals. Turning to the study itself: Donors, aged 18 to 49, were two women and a few men.

Positive CCR7 selection of CD45RO-negative cells yielded the naive CD8 cells, and terminally differentiated effector memory CD45RA+ cells were excluded. The test was conducted at deep level. An even split of each subset's genomic DNA across several immunoSEQ plates was performed. Method: immunoSEQ multiplex PCR; TCRdb's copy keeps in-frame clones and lacks some. This table has hundreds of thousands of clones, 90% to 97% appearing once. Sequenced: naive CD8+ T cells sorted from blood. The receptor's source is a woman under 40 in good health.

CDR3 loop: CASSLTTDQETQYF. CDR3 coding DNA: TGTGCCAGCAGCCTCACTACGGATCAAGAGACCCAGTACTTC. V is TRBV27 and J is TRBJ2-5; D gene ambiguous. The CDR3 has 14 amino acids. The germline V gene has CDR1 MNHEY and CDR2 SMNVEV (reference sequence). The germline V and J ends were trimmed by 6 bases and 2 bases, with 13 bases remaining between them.